Given below is one TCR beta chain in context. What it binds is not known. These data come from a study of radiation and T cells in renal cell carcinoma. Time point described: blood 4 weeks post-SBRT, at nephrectomy. Treatment described: 15 Gy SBRT to primary tumor, nephrectomy 4 weeks later. Nephrectomy followed 15 Gy stereotactic body radiation by 4 weeks. Blood was sampled at baseline, 2 weeks and 4 weeks after SBRT. The patient's renal cell carcinoma had clear cell pathology. The data were produced by immunoSEQ multiplex PCR, yet TCRdb's version contains in-frame clones alone and is incomplete. This sample yields 120,000 to 150,000 clones, of which 65% to 90% are seen a single time; 15% to 20% belongs to the top ten. The study's findings and limits: From baseline, blood top tumor clonotypes peaked at 2 weeks post-radiation.

The CDR3 loop spans 12 amino acids. CDR1 MDHEN and CDR2 SYDVKM come from the germline V gene. V was cut by 6 bases and J by 4 bases, with 4 bases left in between. The input for sequencing was blood, taken from a patient whose treatment included radiotherapy and nephrectomy. This chain joins TRBV28 and TRBJ2-6; no firm D call. This receptor was taken from a woman aged 50 to 60 with renal cell carcinoma. The CDR3: CASSSGANVLTF. CDR3 coding DNA: TGTGCCAGCAGCTCAGGGGCCAACGTCCTGACTTTC.